The 21 T cell receptor beta chains below all came from one sample that was sequenced in a study of Ad26.COV2.S vaccination and SARS-CoV-2 variants. Sequencing used immunoSEQ multiplex PCR; TCRdb keeps in-frame clones, though not all of them. In the table there are about 440,000 clones, about 90% of which are singletons. Indicated treatment: around 19 received Ad26.COV2.S at low or high dose, single or two shots; about 5 received placebo; per-sample allocation not given. On day 63 after the first injection, vaccine and placebo recipients gave samples. The sample was peripheral blood, taken in a trial of Ad26.COV2.S vaccine versus placebo. The receptors here all came from a person between 18 and 65 years old who received the Ad26.COV2.S COVID-19 vaccine or a placebo.

The chain combines TRBV28 with TRBJ2-5; no definite D call. Trimming cost V 4 bases and J 0 bases, with 9 bases left between them. The CDR3 extends over 14 amino acids. Germline V gene lookup returns CDR1 MDHEN and CDR2 SYDVKM. The CDR3 DNA reads as TGTGCCAGCAGTTCCGACGGTTACCAAGAGACCCAGTACTTC. The encoded protein is CASSSDGYQETQYF.

This sequence joins TRBV7-9 and TRBJ2-1, with no clear D. V shed 8 bases and J shed 4 bases, with 18 bases lying between them. The germline CDR1 and CDR2 sequences are SEHNR and FQNEAQ (reference sequence). There are 15 residues in the CDR3. The CDR3 spells CASRTRLSFYNEQFF. In DNA form, the CDR3 reads TGTGCCAGCCGTACCAGATTGAGTTTTTACAATGAGCAGTTCTTC.

The chain has TRBV21-1 and TRBJ1-5. TRBV21-1 is an annotated pseudogene. The CDR3 is made up of 12 amino acids. The CDR3: CASSKVNQPQHF. CDR3 in DNA: TGTGCCAGCAGCAAAGTCAATCAGCCCCAGCATTTT.

This clone was observed a single time. The genes are TRBV10-2 and TRBJ1-2; tentatively, D is TRBD1 (5 bases). V shed 2 bases and J shed 11 bases, with 21 bases lying between them. Germline V gives CDR1 WSHSY, CDR2 SAAADI. The CDR3 extends over 15 amino acids. The CDR3 nucleotides are TGCGCCAGCAGTGAGGTGGGACCGCGGACGAGGGGTTACACCTTC. It codes for CASSEVGPRTRGYTF.

This clone was found once. V is TRBV6-5 and J is TRBJ1-2; no clear D. From germline, CDR1 is MNHEY and CDR2 SVGAGI. V dropped 2 bases and J dropped 0 bases, with 7 bases sitting between them. CDR3 length equals 14 residues. The CDR3 is CASSYQAPNYGYTF. The DNA of the CDR3 is TGTGCCAGCAGTTACCAGGCTCCTAACTATGGCTACACCTTC.

The CDR3: CAWRYGRDNEQFF. Here the CDR3 DNA reads TGTGCCTGGAGGTACGGCAGGGACAATGAGCAGTTCTTC. The genes are TRBV30 and TRBJ2-1, with a weak D call TRBD1 (5 bases). The V gene lost 3 bases and the J gene lost 5 bases, with 11 bases spanning the gap. CDR3 length: 13 amino acids. Per germline, CDR1 GTSNPN and CDR2 SVGIG (reference sequence). The whole variable domain, remainder taken from reference TRBV30 and TRBJ2-1, is SQTIHQWPATLVQPVGSPLSLECTVEGTSNPNLYWYRQAAGRGLQLLFYSVGIGQISSEVPQNLSASRPQDRQFILSSKKLLLSDSGFYLCAWRYGRDNEQFFGPGTRLTVL.

V usage is TRBV7-2 and J usage is TRBJ2-5, with 8 nucleotides matching TRBD2. This CDR3 spans 17 amino acids. The trim removed 5 bases at V and 5 bases at J, leaving 16 bases unmatched. CDR1 and CDR2 (germline): SGHTA, FQGNSA. CDR3: CASSPTHSGAPWETQYF. The DNA for the CDR3 is TGTGCCAGCAGCCCAACTCATAGCGGGGCCCCTTGGGAGACCCAGTACTTC. The variable domain in full, with the rest retrieved from reference TRBV7-2 and TRBJ2-5, is GAGVSQSPSNKVTEKGKDVELRCDPISGHTALYWYRQSLGQGLEFLIYFQGNSAPDKSGLPSDRFSAERTGGSVSTLTIQRTQQEDSAVYLCASSPTHSGAPWETQYFGPGTRLLVL.

The gene calls are TRBV5-1 and TRBJ2-3, with D perhaps being TRBD1 or TRBD2 (6 bases each). CDR3 length: 16 amino acids. V shed 4 bases and J shed 3 bases, with 18 bases lying between them. Germline-derived CDR1 and CDR2 are SGHRS and YFSETQ. The CDR3, as DNA: TGCGCCAGCAGCCTGGAGGGGGTGGGCGAAACAGATACGCAGTATTTT. It encodes CASSLEGVGETDTQYF.

The CDR3 sequence is CASSYSDRAGIYEQYF. CDR3 coding DNA: TGTGCCAGCAGTTACTCAGACCGAGCGGGAATCTACGAGCAGTACTTC. The chain uses TRBV6-2 or TRBV6-3 and TRBJ2-7; 7 bases are shared with TRBD2. CDR3 length: 16 amino acids. The V gene end was trimmed by 0 bases and the J gene end by 3 bases; junction bases not matched to a gene: 8. Germline CDR1 is MNHEY and CDR2 is SVGEGT.

DNA of the CDR3: TGTGCCAGCAGCCGATCAACTAGAGACCCTTCATCCGGGGAGCAGTTCTTC. It translates to CASSRSTRDPSSGEQFF. The genes are TRBV6-2 or TRBV6-3 and TRBJ2-1, with D perhaps TRBD2 (5 bases). The CDR3 runs 17 residues. V lost 6 bases to trimming and J lost 10 bases, with 28 bases between them. Looked up from germline, CDR1 is MNHEY and CDR2 is SVGEGT.

The chain carries TRBV27 and TRBJ2-5; the match to TRBD2 covers 14 bases. The V segment lost 6 bases and the J segment 3 bases; nucleotides outside the gene matches: 6. CDR1 and CDR2 (germline): MNHEY, SMNVEV (reference sequence). The CDR3 is made up of 16 amino acids. For the CDR3, the DNA is TGTGCCAGCAGACCCGTGACTAGCGGGAGGGAAGAGACCCAGTACTTC. Encoded protein: CASRPVTSGREETQYF.

The chain couples TRBV6-5 to TRBJ2-7, with D perhaps TRBD1 (6 bases). Germline V CDR1 and CDR2: MNHEY, SVGAGI. Trimming took off 1 base at V and 2 bases at J, with 12 bases between the two ends. The CDR3 consists of 15 residues. The CDR3, as DNA: TGTGCCAGCAGTTACTTAACAGGGTACACCTACGAGCAGTACTTC. It encodes CASSYLTGYTYEQYF.

This chain links TRBV5-8 with TRBJ1-3, with D tentatively TRBD1 (5 bases). V was trimmed by 4 bases and J by 0 bases, leaving 20 bases between them. The CDR3 extends over 18 amino acids. Germline CDR1 is SGHTS and CDR2 is YDEGEE. The CDR3 region is CASSLGRGRVDSGNTIYF. CDR3 DNA sequence: TGTGCCAGCAGCCTCGGAAGAGGCAGGGTGGACTCTGGAAACACCATATATTTT.

This chain links TRBV5-1 with TRBJ1-5, with 7 nucleotides matching TRBD1. V lost 0 bases to trimming and J lost 6 bases; unmatched junction nucleotides: 3. Germline CDR1 and CDR2: SGHRS and YFSETQ. The length of the CDR3 is 14 residues. The CDR3, as DNA: TGCGCCAGCAGCTTGGGACAGGGTGGTCAGCCCCAGCATTTT. It specifies CASSLGQGGQPQHF.

The chain links TRBV5-1 to TRBJ2-2, with 9 bases identical to TRBD1. The CDR3 runs to 14 residues. The germline V gene has CDR1 SGHRS and CDR2 YFSETQ. J gave up 6 bases and V 7 bases, and 7 bases lay outside the gene matches. CDR3 amino acids: CASGRTGVSGELFF. In DNA form, the CDR3 reads TGCGCCAGCGGGCGGACAGGGGTATCCGGGGAGCTGTTTTTT.

This clone was seen just once. The chain carries TRBV4-2 and TRBJ2-7, with D possibly matching TRBD2 (6 bases). The CDR3 length is 17 residues. Trimming took off 0 bases at V and 5 bases at J, with 20 bases between the two ends. Germline V gene data show CDR1 as LGHNA and CDR2 as YNFKEQ. CDR3 nucleotides: TGTGCCAGCAGCCAAGATCTCCGTGGCGGGATTGCCCACGAGCAGTACTTC. Its translation: CASSQDLRGGIAHEQYF.

V usage is TRBV9 and J usage is TRBJ2-1; 7 positions match TRBD2. CDR1 is SGDLS and CDR2 is YYNGEE in the germline V gene. Trimming at V came to 0 bases and at J to 4 bases, leaving 4 bases not matched to a gene. CDR3 length: 15 amino acids. CDR3 DNA sequence: TGTGCCAGCAGCGTAGCCCTAGCGGAATACAATGAGCAGTTCTTC. Residues: CASSVALAEYNEQFF. Full variable domain (missing parts from reference TRBV9 and TRBJ2-1): DSGVTQTPKHLITATGQRVTLRCSPRSGDLSVYWYQQSLDQGLQFLIQYYNGEERAKGNILERFSAQQFPDLHSELNLSSLELGDSALYFCASSVALAEYNEQFFGPGTRLTVL.

This clone is a singleton in its sample. In the same sample, other DNA sequences code for this CDR3. The chain links TRBV10-3 to TRBJ2-5; D is uncertain. V was pared by 0 bases and J by 5 bases, with 4 bases between. This CDR3 is built from 12 residues. Germline V CDR1 and CDR2: ENHRY, SYGVKD. The CDR3, as DNA: TGTGCCATCAGTGAGTCGAGGGAGACCCAGTACTTC. This codes for CAISESRETQYF.

The chain employs TRBV6-5 and TRBJ1-1, with TRBD1 matching over 7 bases. The CDR3 has 15 amino acids. V dropped 6 bases and J dropped 1; count of bases not matched to a gene: 8. Germline V gene data show CDR1 as MNHEY and CDR2 as SVGAGI. CDR3 bases: TGTGCCAGCAGCCGGGTAAGGGGGCCGAACACTGAAGCTTTCTTT. Protein sequence: CASSRVRGPNTEAFF.

The chain carries TRBV6-5 and TRBJ1-2; D is possibly TRBD1 (5 bases). Trimming pared 7 bases from V and 4 bases from J, leaving 7 bases between. The CDR3 runs to 11 residues. Germline CDR1 reads MNHEY; CDR2 reads SVGAGI. CDR3 sequence (DNA): TGTGCCAGCACCCAGGGCTATGGCTACACCTTC. Amino acid sequence: CASTQGYGYTF.

V is TRBV11-2 and J is TRBJ2-5, with D perhaps TRBD1 or TRBD2 (6 bases each). Germline assignment: CDR1 SGHAT and CDR2 FQNNGV. The CDR3 loop spans 14 amino acids. The V end lost 5 bases, the J end lost 4 bases, and 14 bases lay between the germline ends. This CDR3 reads CASSPRGGLETQYF. The CDR3 region has the DNA TGTGCCAGCAGCCCCCGAGGGGGGCTAGAGACCCAGTACTTC.